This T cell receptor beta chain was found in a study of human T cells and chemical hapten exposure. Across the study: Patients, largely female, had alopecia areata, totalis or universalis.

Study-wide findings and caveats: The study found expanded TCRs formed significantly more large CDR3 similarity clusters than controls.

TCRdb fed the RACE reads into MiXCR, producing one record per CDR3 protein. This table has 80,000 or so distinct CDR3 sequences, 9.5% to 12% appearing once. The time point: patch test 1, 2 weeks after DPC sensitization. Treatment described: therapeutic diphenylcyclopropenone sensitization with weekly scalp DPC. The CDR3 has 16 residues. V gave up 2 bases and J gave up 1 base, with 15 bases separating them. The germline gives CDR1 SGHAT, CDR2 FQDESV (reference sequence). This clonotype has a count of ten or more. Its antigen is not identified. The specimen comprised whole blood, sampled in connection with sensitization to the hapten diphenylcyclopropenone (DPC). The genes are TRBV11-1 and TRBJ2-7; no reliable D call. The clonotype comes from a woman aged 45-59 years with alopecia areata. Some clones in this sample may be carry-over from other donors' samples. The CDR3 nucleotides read TGTGCCAGCAGCTTAAGTGCTGACGACTCTTCCTACGAGCAGTACTTC. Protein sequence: CASSLSADDSSYEQYF.